A single sample is the source of the 19 T cell receptor beta chains below, sequenced in a study of CD4 T cells in relation to SARS-CoV-2 and coronaviruses. The unexposed donors gave CD4+ T cells in about 2011-2019, prior to COVID-19. CD4+ T cells were isolated from the cells after 10 days of culture. What these receptors recognize is not known. Assay used: immunoSEQ multiplex PCR; TCRdb lists only in-frame clones, some missing. Of about 22,000 clones listed, around 66% were seen once; the top ten hold 9.5% to 12%. The source material was CD4+ T cells from PBMCs, cultured in vitro. These receptors all stem from a human donor in good health.

The gene calls are TRBV29-1 and TRBJ1-1, with D tentatively TRBD1 (6 bases). This CDR3 is 12 amino acids long. CDR1 is SQVTM and CDR2 is ANQGSEA in the germline V gene. The V and J ends lost 7 bases and 0 bases respectively, with 9 bases between them. CDR3 amino acids: CSARQVNTEAFF. Written as DNA, the CDR3 is TGCAGCGCACGACAGGTGAACACTGAAGCTTTCTTT. The full variable domain, with the rest looked up from reference TRBV29-1 and TRBJ1-1, is SAVISQKPSRDICQRGTSLTIQCQVDSQVTMMFWYRQQPGQSLTLIATANQGSEATYESGFVIDKFPISRPNLTFSTLTVSNMSPEDSSIYLCSARQVNTEAFFGQGTRLTVV.

This clone was detected only a few times. V usage is TRBV9 and J usage is TRBJ2-3; 11 bases line up with TRBD2. The V and J ends lost 4 bases and 1 base, in that order; junction bases with no gene match: 5. The germline V gene has CDR1 SGDLS and CDR2 YYNGEE. The CDR3 length is 16 residues. The CDR3 sequence: CASSLAGGPGTDTQYF. CDR3 nucleotides: TGTGCCAGCAGCCTAGCGGGAGGACCCGGCACAGATACGCAGTATTTT.

The gene calls are TRBV9 and TRBJ2-3; TRBD2 might be the D (5 bases). Germline CDR1 reads SGDLS; CDR2 reads YYNGEE. The CDR3 is made up of 15 amino acids. The germline V and J ends were trimmed by 6 bases and 2 bases, with 16 bases remaining between them. The CDR3 is CASKGGGDHTDTQYF. CDR3 in DNA: TGTGCCAGCAAGGGTGGAGGAGATCACACAGATACGCAGTATTTT.

The rearrangement uses TRBV19 and TRBJ1-4; D call uncertain. CDR1 LNHDA and CDR2 SQIVND come from the germline V gene (reference sequence). The CDR3 extends over 13 amino acids. The V and J ends lost 4 bases and 6 bases respectively, with 9 bases between them. The DNA of the CDR3 is TGTGCCAGTAGTAGAAGTTTCTATGAAAAACTGTTTTTT. Translating it yields CASSRSFYEKLFF.

The chain has TRBV7-2 and TRBJ2-5, with TRBD2 identical over 8 bases. The CDR3 sequence is 16 residues long. Germline lookup yields CDR1 SGHTA and CDR2 FQGNSA. Trimming took 3 bases from V and 7 from J; bases not matched to a gene: 13. DNA of the CDR3: TGTGCCAGCAGCTTTGATGGCGGGGGGTCGACGGGGACCCAGTACTTC. This codes for CASSFDGGGSTGTQYF.

CDR3 region: CASRLRNTEAFF. The CDR3 coding sequence is TGTGCCAGCAGGTTACGAAACACTGAAGCTTTCTTT. The chain combines TRBV25-1 with TRBJ1-1; D ambiguous. V shed 6 bases and J shed 2 bases, with 7 bases lying between them. This CDR3 contains 12 residues. The germline V gene has CDR1 MGHDK and CDR2 SYGVNS.

A single count supports this clone. Written as DNA, the CDR3 is TGCAGTGCTAGTACGGGAGGATTATCCTACGAGCAGTACTTC. It codes for CSASTGGLSYEQYF. The chain carries TRBV20-1 and TRBJ2-7, with 7 positions matching TRBD2. Trimming at V came to 3 bases and at J to 1 base, leaving 6 bases not matched to a gene. CDR3 length: 14 residues. Germline CDR1 DFQATT, CDR2 SNEGSKA (reference sequence).

This sequence joins TRBV19 and TRBJ2-7, with D possibly TRBD1 on 5 matching bases. V lost 6 bases and J lost 4, with 10 bases in between. Germline lookup yields CDR1 LNHDA and CDR2 SQIVND (reference sequence). CDR3 length: 12 amino acids. The CDR3 region is CASSKGAYEQYF. In nucleotides, the CDR3 is TGTGCCAGTAGCAAAGGGGCGTACGAGCAGTACTTC. Variable domain in full (rest from reference TRBV19 and TRBJ2-7): DGGITQSPKYLFRKEGQNVTLSCEQNLNHDAMYWYRQDPGQGLRLIYYSQIVNDFQKGDIAEGYSVSREKKESFPLTVTSAQKNPTAFYLCASSKGAYEQYFGPGTRLTVT.

This chain joins TRBV27 and TRBJ1-1, with D uncertain. The CDR3 is made up of 13 amino acids. V was cut by 2 bases and J by 3 bases, with 7 bases left in between. Per germline, CDR1 MNHEY and CDR2 SMNVEV (reference sequence). CDR3 coding DNA: TGTGCCAGCAGTTTAGAGTCGCACACTGAAGCTTTCTTT. Protein: CASSLESHTEAFF.

The chain couples TRBV7-9 to TRBJ2-5; no firm D call. This CDR3 comprises 12 residues. The V gene's germline CDR1 is SEHNR and CDR2 FQNEAQ (reference sequence). V lost 3 bases and J 7 bases, leaving 9 bases between the germline ends. The CDR3: CASSFEPGTQYF. The CDR3 DNA sequence: TGTGCCAGCAGCTTCGAGCCGGGGACCCAGTACTTC.

By share of the sample, this clone is medium-sized. This rearrangement joins TRBV7-9 to TRBJ2-1, with 9 bases aligning to TRBD1. Trimming removed 5 bases from V and 4 bases from J; junction bases left unmatched: 9. This CDR3 is built from 16 residues. Germline loops: CDR1 SEHNR, CDR2 FQNEAQ (reference sequence). The CDR3 nucleotides read TGTGCCAGCAGCAAGCGGACAGGGGCGACATACAATGAGCAGTTCTTC. The encoded protein is CASSKRTGATYNEQFF.

This clone was counted only a few times. The V gene is TRBV2, the J gene TRBJ1-5; possible D gene TRBD1, 6 bases. The V and J ends lost 6 bases and 3 bases respectively, with 9 bases between them. CDR1 SNHLY and CDR2 FYNNEI come from the germline V gene. The CDR3 sequence is 13 residues long. This CDR3 reads CASRGQINQPQHF. Here the CDR3 DNA reads TGTGCCAGCAGAGGACAGATCAATCAGCCCCAGCATTTT.

This sequence joins TRBV18 and TRBJ1-1, with D possibly TRBD1 on 6 matching bases. The CDR3 runs to 15 residues. V shed 3 bases and J shed 8 bases, with 19 bases lying between them. Germline values: CDR1 KGHSH, CDR2 LQKENI. The CDR3 loop reads CASSPNEDSKIEAFF. In DNA form, the CDR3 reads TGTGCCAGCTCACCCAATGAGGACAGTAAAATCGAAGCTTTCTTT. The variable domain in full, with the rest retrieved from reference TRBV18 and TRBJ1-1, is NAGVMQNPRHLVRRRGQEARLRCSPMKGHSHVYWYRQLPEEGLKFMVYLQKENIIDESGMPKERFSAEFPKEGPSILRIQQVVRGDSAAYFCASSPNEDSKIEAFFGQGTRLTVV.

This chain connects TRBV14 to TRBJ1-2; TRBD1 might be the D (5 bases). Trimming took 2 bases from V and 6 from J, leaving 16 bases between them. CDR3 length equals 15 residues. Germline V gives CDR1 SGHDN, CDR2 FVKESK. The CDR3, as DNA: TGTGCCAGCAGCCAATTGAGGGGTCTGGGGAATGGCTACACCTTC. Translating it yields CASSQLRGLGNGYTF.

CDR3 amino acids: CASSSRRGPGYTF. Here the CDR3 DNA reads TGTGCCAGCAGCTCCCGCAGGGGGCCCGGCTACACCTTC. The chain employs TRBV5-5 and TRBJ1-2; 8 nucleotides align to TRBD1. With 3 bases clipped from V and 8 bases from J, the junction kept 6 bases outside the gene matches. CDR3 length equals 13 residues. The germline V gene encodes CDR1 SGHKS and CDR2 YYEKEE (reference sequence).

The CDR3 reads CASSLTGEADTQYF. The DNA of the CDR3 is TGTGCCAGCAGCCTTACAGGGGAAGCAGATACGCAGTATTTT. V usage is TRBV4-2 and J usage is TRBJ2-3; 7 nucleotides match TRBD1. The CDR3 has 14 residues. Germline values: CDR1 LGHNA, CDR2 YNFKEQ. The ends lost 4 bases at V and 4 bases at J; junction bases unmatched: 5.

The J gene is TRBJ2-3, the V gene TRBV7-9, with 10 bases matching TRBD2. Germline CDR1 and CDR2: SEHNR and FQNEAQ (reference sequence). After removal of 5 bases from V and 1 base from J, the junction contained 6 bases not matched to a gene. The CDR3 has 16 residues. CDR3 loop: CASSERLAGRTDTQYF. CDR3 DNA sequence: TGTGCCAGCAGCGAAAGACTAGCGGGTCGCACAGATACGCAGTATTTT. The full variable domain, rest sourced from reference TRBV7-9 and TRBJ2-3, is DTGVSQNPRHKITKRGQNVTFRCDPISEHNRLYWYRQTLGQGPEFLTYFQNEAQLEKSRLLSDRFSAERPKGSFSTLEIQRTEQGDSAMYLCASSERLAGRTDTQYFGPGTRLTVL.

The chain joins TRBV11-2 to TRBJ1-1, with TRBD1 matching 7 bases. Losses at the gene ends were 5 bases for V and 0 bases for J; bases not matched to a gene: 12. CDR1 and CDR2 from the germline V gene are SGHAT and FQNNGV. The CDR3 is 17 residues long. This chain's CDR3 is CASSTVLRDSLNTEAFF. In DNA, the CDR3 is TGTGCCAGCAGCACCGTACTCCGGGACAGCCTGAACACTGAAGCTTTCTTT.

The chain links TRBV7-2 to TRBJ1-2; D not resolved. Trimming removed 1 base at V and 5 bases at J, with 2 bases between. CDR3 size: 11 residues. Germline CDR1 reads SGHTA; CDR2 reads FQGNSA. The CDR3 loop is CASSLEYGYTF. The CDR3, as DNA: TGTGCCAGCAGCTTAGAGTATGGCTACACCTTC.